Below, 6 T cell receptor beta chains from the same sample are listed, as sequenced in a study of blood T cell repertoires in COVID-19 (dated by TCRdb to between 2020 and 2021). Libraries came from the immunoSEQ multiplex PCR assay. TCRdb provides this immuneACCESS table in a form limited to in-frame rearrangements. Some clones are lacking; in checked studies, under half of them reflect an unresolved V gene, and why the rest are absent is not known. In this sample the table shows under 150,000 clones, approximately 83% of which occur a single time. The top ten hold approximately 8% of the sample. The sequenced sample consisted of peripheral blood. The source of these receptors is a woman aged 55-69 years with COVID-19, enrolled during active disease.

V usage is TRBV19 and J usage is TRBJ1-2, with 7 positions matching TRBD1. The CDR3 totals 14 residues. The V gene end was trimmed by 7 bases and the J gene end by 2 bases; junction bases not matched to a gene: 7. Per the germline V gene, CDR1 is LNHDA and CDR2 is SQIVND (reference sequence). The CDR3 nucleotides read TGTGCCAGTACCACACGGACAGGAAACTATGGCTACACCTTC. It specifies CASTTRTGNYGYTF.

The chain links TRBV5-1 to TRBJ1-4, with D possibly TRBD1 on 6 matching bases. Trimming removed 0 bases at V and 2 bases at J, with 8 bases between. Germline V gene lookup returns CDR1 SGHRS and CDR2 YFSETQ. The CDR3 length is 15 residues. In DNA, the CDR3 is TGCGCCAGCAGCTTGGGGGGGCTCACTAATGAAAAACTGTTTTTT. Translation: CASSLGGLTNEKLFF.

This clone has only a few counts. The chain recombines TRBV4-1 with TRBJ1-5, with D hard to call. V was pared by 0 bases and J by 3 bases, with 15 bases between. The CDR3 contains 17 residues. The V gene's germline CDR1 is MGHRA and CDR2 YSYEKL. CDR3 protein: CASSQDPSWRPNQPQHF. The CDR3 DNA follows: TGCGCCAGCAGCCAAGATCCTAGCTGGAGGCCCAATCAGCCCCAGCATTTT.

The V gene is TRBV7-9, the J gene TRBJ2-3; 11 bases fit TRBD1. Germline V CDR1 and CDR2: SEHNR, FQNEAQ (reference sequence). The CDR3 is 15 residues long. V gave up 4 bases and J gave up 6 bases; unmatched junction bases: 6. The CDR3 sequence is CASSSGQGAGDTQYF. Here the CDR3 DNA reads TGTGCCAGCAGCTCCGGACAGGGGGCAGGTGATACGCAGTATTTT.

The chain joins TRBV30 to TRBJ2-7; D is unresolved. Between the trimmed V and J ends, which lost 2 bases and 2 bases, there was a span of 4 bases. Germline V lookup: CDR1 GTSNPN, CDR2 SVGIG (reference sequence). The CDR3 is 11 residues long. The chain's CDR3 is CAWSPAYEQYF. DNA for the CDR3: TGTGCCTGGAGTCCAGCCTACGAGCAGTACTTC.

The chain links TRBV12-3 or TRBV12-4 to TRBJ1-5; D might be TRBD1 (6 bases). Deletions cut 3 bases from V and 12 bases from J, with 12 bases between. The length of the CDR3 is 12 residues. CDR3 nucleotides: TGTGCCAGCAGTTTTAGCCAGGGGAACCAGCATTTT. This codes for CASSFSQGNQHF.